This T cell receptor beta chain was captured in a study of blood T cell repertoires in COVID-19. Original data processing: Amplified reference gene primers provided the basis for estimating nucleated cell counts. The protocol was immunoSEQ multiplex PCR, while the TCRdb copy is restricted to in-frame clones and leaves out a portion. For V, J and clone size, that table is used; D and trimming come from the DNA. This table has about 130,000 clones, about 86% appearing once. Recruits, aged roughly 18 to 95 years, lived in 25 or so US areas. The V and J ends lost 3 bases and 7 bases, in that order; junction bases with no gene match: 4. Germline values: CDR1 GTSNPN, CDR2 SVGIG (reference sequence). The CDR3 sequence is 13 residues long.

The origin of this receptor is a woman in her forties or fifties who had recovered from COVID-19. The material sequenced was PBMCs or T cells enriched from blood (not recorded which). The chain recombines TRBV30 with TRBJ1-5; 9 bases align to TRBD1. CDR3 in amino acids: CAWRRDRGQPQHF. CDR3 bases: TGTGCCTGGAGAAGAGACAGGGGGCAGCCCCAGCATTTT.